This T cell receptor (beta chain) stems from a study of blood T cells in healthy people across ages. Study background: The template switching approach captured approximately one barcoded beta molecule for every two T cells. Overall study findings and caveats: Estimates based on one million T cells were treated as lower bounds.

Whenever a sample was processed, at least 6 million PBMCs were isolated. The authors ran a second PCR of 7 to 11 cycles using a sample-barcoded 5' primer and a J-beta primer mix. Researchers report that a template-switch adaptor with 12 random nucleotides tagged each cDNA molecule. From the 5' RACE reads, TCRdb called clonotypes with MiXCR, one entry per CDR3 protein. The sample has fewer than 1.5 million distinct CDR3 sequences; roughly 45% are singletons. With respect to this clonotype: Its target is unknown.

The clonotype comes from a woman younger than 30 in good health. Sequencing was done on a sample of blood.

The CDR3 sequence is CSVEEGGHTF. DNA of the CDR3: TGCAGCGTTGAAGAGGGGGGTCACACCTTC. The chain employs TRBV29-1 and TRBJ1-2, with D possibly TRBD1 on 5 matching bases. The germline gives CDR1 SQVTM, CDR2 ANQGSEA. Trimming took off 0 bases at V and 12 bases at J, with 8 bases between the two ends. The CDR3 extends over 10 amino acids.